A selection of T cell receptor beta chains follows, all from one sample in a study of T cell clusters in autoimmune cytopenias. TCRdb reworked the multiplex PCR reads into one entry per CDR3 protein, no DNA. This sample's table has roughly 12,000 distinct CDR3 sequences. Sequencing was done on a sample of peripheral blood. Receptors were obtained from a human donor with an autoimmune cytopenia or autoimmune hepatitis (not recorded which). Both conserved end residues are part of each CDR3. Rows give clone size only sometimes, using once, few, many, or a class for an expanded clone.

14	TRBV5-6	TRBJ2-5	medium-sized	CASSLGGAQETQYF
12	TRBV7-9	TRBJ2-2	NA	CASSLLELELFF
14	TRBV18	TRBJ2-1	NA	CASSVSSGRNEQFF
14	TRBV19	TRBJ2-4	NA	CASSMRQGWNIQYF
13	TRBV27	TRBJ1-2	NA	CASSLQGFYGYTF
12	TRBV30	TRBJ2-7	NA	CAWGDISYEQYF
15	TRBV19	TRBJ1-5	NA	CASTEQGYTNQPQHF
12	TRBV6-2/TRBV6-3	TRBJ2-7	NA	CASKRASEEQYF
15	TRBV19	TRBJ2-3	NA	CASSIGLLSTDTQYF
16	TRBV18	TRBJ1-2	NA	CASSPPGTGTNYGYTF
14	TRBV12-3/TRBV12-4	TRBJ1-2	NA	CASSLRDRSYGYTF
11	TRBV5-4	TRBJ1-1	NA	CASSLGTEAFF
14	TRBV13	TRBJ1-6	NA	CASSAGHNNSPLHF
16	TRBV5-4	TRBJ2-3	NA	CASSHRTSGSTDTQYF
13	TRBV29-1	TRBJ2-1	medium-sized	CSVEPDSGNEQFF
16	TRBV7-6	TRBJ2-1	NA	CASSLGFGGQNNEQFF
12	TRBV30	TRBJ1-2	NA	CAGDSSWQGYTF
13	TRBV7-6	TRBJ1-2	NA	CASSRDRDYGYTF
14	TRBV6-1	TRBJ2-3	NA	CASSETPGADTQYF
11	TRBV29-1	TRBJ2-1	medium-sized	CSVEGGGGQFF